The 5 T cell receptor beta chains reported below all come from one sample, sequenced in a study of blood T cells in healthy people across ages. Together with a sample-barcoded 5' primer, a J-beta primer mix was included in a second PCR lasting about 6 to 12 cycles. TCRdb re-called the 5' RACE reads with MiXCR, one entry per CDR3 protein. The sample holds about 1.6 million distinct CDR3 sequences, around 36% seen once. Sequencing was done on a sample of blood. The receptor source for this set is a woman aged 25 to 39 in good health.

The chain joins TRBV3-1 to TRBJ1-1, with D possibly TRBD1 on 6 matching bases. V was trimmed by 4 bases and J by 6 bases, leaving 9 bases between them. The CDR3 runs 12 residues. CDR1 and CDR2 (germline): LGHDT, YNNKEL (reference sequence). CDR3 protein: CASSRDNSEAFF. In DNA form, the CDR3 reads TGTGCCAGCAGCCGGGACAACTCTGAAGCTTTCTTT.

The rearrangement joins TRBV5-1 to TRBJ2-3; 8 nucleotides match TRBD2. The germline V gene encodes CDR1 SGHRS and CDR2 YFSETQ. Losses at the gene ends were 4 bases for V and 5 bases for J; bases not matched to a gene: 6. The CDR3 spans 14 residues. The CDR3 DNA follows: TGCGCCAGCAGCCGGGCCGGGGGGGGAGATACGCAGTATTTT. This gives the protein CASSRAGGGDTQYF.

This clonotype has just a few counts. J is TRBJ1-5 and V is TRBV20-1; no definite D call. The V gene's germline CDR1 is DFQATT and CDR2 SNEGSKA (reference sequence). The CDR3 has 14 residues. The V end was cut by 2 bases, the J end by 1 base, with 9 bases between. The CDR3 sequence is CSARRQSSNQPQHF. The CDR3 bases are TGCAGTGCTAGACGCCAGAGCAGCAATCAGCCCCAGCATTTT.

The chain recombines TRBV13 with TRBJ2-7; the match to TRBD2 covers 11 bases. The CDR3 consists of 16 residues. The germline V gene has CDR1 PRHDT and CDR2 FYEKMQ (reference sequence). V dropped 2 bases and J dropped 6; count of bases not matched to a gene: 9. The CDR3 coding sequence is TGTGCCAGCAGCTTATCCCCTAGCGGGAGGACGGGCGAGCAGTACTTC. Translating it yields CASSLSPSGRTGEQYF.

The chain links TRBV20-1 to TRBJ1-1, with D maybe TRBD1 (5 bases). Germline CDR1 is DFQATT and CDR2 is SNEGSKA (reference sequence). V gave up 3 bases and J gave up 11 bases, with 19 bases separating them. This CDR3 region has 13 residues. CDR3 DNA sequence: TGCAGTGCTAGGACAGACCCTTCATCTGGGGCTTTCTTT. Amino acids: CSARTDPSSGAFF.